What follows are 28 T cell receptor beta chains derived from one specimen sequenced in a study of T cells after yellow fever vaccination. TCRdb recomputed calls from the 5' RACE reads with MiXCR, one row per CDR3 protein. The data contain 250,000 to 300,000 distinct CDR3 sequences, about 5.2% of them singletons. The material sequenced was CD4+ T cells sorted from PBMCs, taken on the day of the yellow fever booster vaccination. The receptor source for this set is a young man who received the YFV17D yellow fever vaccine.

This clonotype was found many times. The chain joins TRBV29-1 to TRBJ2-2; D possibly corresponds to TRBD2 (6 bases). V shed 6 bases and J shed 6 bases, with 14 bases lying between them. CDR3 size: 13 residues. The germline CDR1 and CDR2 sequences are SQVTM and ANQGSEA. This CDR3 reads CSVRAPGAGELFF. For the CDR3, the DNA is TGCAGCGTCCGGGCTCCGGGGGCCGGGGAGCTGTTTTTT.

This clonotype was seen more than once but under ten times. The V gene is TRBV3-1, the J gene TRBJ2-5; 9 nucleotides line up with TRBD1. Per germline, CDR1 LGHDT and CDR2 YNNKEL (reference sequence). The V and J ends lost 1 base and 5 bases, in that order; junction bases with no gene match: 14. The CDR3 has 18 amino acids. CDR3 loop: CASSQVWWAGTGRETQYF. In nucleotides, the CDR3 is TGTGCCAGCAGCCAAGTCTGGTGGGCGGGGACAGGGCGCGAGACCCAGTACTTC.

This clonotype was seen many times. V gene TRBV7-2 combines with J gene TRBJ2-3; D uncertain. V was clipped by 5 bases and J by 0 bases, with 18 bases between them. Germline V lookup: CDR1 SGHTA, CDR2 FQGNSA. The CDR3 totals 17 residues. CDR3 in amino acids: CASSLQGGPSSTDTQYF. In nucleotides, the CDR3 is TGTGCCAGCAGCCTCCAAGGCGGACCTTCTAGCACAGATACGCAGTATTTT.

This clonotype was recorded many times. The genes are TRBV5-1 and TRBJ2-5; D is undetermined. The V and J ends lost 0 bases and 3 bases respectively, with 3 bases between them. Germline assignment: CDR1 SGHRS and CDR2 YFSETQ. The CDR3 is made up of 12 amino acids. CDR3 region: CASSLEEETQYF. CDR3 DNA sequence: TGCGCCAGCAGCTTGGAGGAAGAGACCCAGTACTTC.

This clonotype was seen a few times. The chain joins TRBV7-7 to TRBJ2-5, with D hard to call. Germline CDR1 SSHAT, CDR2 FNYEAQ (reference sequence). The CDR3 has 13 amino acids. V was pared by 1 base and J by 3 bases, with 6 bases between. The CDR3 nucleotides are TGTGCCAGCAGCTTAGTTGGAAAAGAGACCCAGTACTTC. Amino acids: CASSLVGKETQYF. Based on the CDR3 plus reference TRBV7-7 and TRBJ2-5, the full variable domain is GAGVSQSPRYKVTKRGQDVTLRCDPISSHATLYWYQQALGQGPEFLTYFNYEAQPDKSGLPSDRFSAERPEGSISTLTIQRTEQRDSAMYRCASSLVGKETQYFGPGTRLLVL.

This clonotype was counted only a few times. The V call is TRBV2, the J call TRBJ2-5, with 7 bases that match TRBD1. Germline V gene sequence: CDR1 SNHLY, CDR2 FYNNEI. This CDR3 region has 14 residues. The J segment lost 5 bases and the V segment lost 5 bases, leaving 8 bases of the junction unmatched. The DNA for the CDR3 is TGTGCCAGCAGTCCCAAGAGGGGGCGGGAGACCCAGTACTTC. Translated, it gives CASSPKRGRETQYF.

This clonotype was seen only a few times. The chain employs TRBV5-1 and TRBJ2-4; D may correspond to TRBD1 or TRBD2 (5 bases each). Trimming removed 4 bases at V and 1 base at J, with 9 bases between. Germline-derived CDR1 and CDR2 are SGHRS and YFSETQ. CDR3 size: 14 residues. CDR3 in amino acids: CASSTEGAKNIQYF. DNA of the CDR3: TGCGCCAGCAGCACCGAGGGGGCCAAAAACATTCAGTACTTC.

In its sample, this clonotype was seen a few times. The J gene is TRBJ2-5, the V gene TRBV4-2; D gene ambiguous. The CDR3 runs to 15 residues. Germline CDR1 is LGHNA and CDR2 is YNFKEQ. V lost 0 bases to trimming and J lost 2 bases, with 10 bases between them. The CDR3 coding sequence is TGTGCCAGCAGCCAAGATCGTCACTGGCAAGAGACCCAGTACTTC. The encoded protein is CASSQDRHWQETQYF.

This clonotype was recorded at least ten times. The chain carries TRBV11-2 and TRBJ1-5; a weak D match, TRBD1 (6 bases). The CDR3 has 14 residues. Germline CDR1 is SGHAT and CDR2 is FQNNGV. Trimming pared 6 bases from V and 7 bases from J, leaving 16 bases between. The CDR3 DNA reads as TGTGCCAGCAGTCAAACAGGGAGGGGACAGCCCCAGCATTTT. Residues: CASSQTGRGQPQHF.

There are many counts of this clonotype. The CDR3 loop reads CASSQDLLKTQYF. The CDR3 coding sequence is TGTGCCAGCAGCCAAGATCTCCTGAAGACCCAGTACTTC. This sequence joins TRBV4-2 and TRBJ2-5; D remains ambiguous. V was shortened by 0 bases and J by 6 bases, with 8 bases between the two germline ends. The CDR3 length is 13 residues. In germline, CDR1 is LGHNA, CDR2 YNFKEQ.

This sequence joins TRBV20-1 and TRBJ2-5; the D gene is possibly TRBD1 (6 bases). The CDR3 runs 13 residues. CDR1 and CDR2 from the germline V gene are DFQATT and SNEGSKA (reference sequence). V shed 5 bases and J shed 1 base, with 11 bases lying between them. CDR3 sequence (DNA): TGCAGTGCTGGCCGGGACATCCAAGAGACCCAGTACTTC. This encodes CSAGRDIQETQYF.

This clonotype appeared many times. This chain links TRBV6-5 with TRBJ2-3, with TRBD2 matching over 8 bases. V shed 2 bases and J 3 bases; nucleotides not matched to a gene: 1. Germline CDR1 reads MNHEY; CDR2 reads SVGAGI. This CDR3 has 14 residues. The DNA for the CDR3 is TGTGCCAGCAGTTACGCGGGGGGTACAGATACGCAGTATTTT. This translates into CASSYAGGTDTQYF.

Only a few counts were recorded for this clonotype. The chain recombines TRBV5-4 with TRBJ1-2; D unresolved. Germline V gene data show CDR1 as SGHNT and CDR2 as YYREEE (reference sequence). V was cut by 4 bases and J by 0 bases, with 13 bases left in between. This CDR3 has 15 residues. CDR3 sequence: CASSTMGVANYGYTF. The CDR3 bases are TGTGCCAGCAGCACGATGGGAGTAGCTAACTATGGCTACACCTTC.

This clonotype was counted a few times. This chain connects TRBV7-8 to TRBJ2-3, with TRBD2 matching 7 bases. CDR1 is SGHVS and CDR2 is FQNEAQ in the germline V gene. This CDR3 is built from 16 residues. The V and J ends lost 5 bases and 7 bases, in that order; junction bases with no gene match: 15. CDR3 sequence (DNA): TGTGCCAGCAGCGGGGGGGATTCGGGCCCTCAGTATACGCAGTATTTT. Amino acid sequence: CASSGGDSGPQYTQYF.

The sample holds a few counts of this clonotype. The chain carries TRBV4-1 and TRBJ1-3, with unresolved D. Germline lookup yields CDR1 MGHRA and CDR2 YSYEKL. The CDR3 loop spans 16 amino acids. Trimming cost V 5 bases and J 4 bases, with 18 bases left between them. CDR3 bases: TGCGCCAGCAGCGATCCGGGCCGAGCATTAGGAAACACCATATATTTT. Its translation: CASSDPGRALGNTIYF.

This clonotype was seen at least ten times. This chain uses TRBV7-2 with TRBJ1-6, with TRBD1 matching 8 bases. Germline loops: CDR1 SGHTA, CDR2 FQGNSA. The CDR3 has 15 residues. J was trimmed by 7 bases and V by 1 base; bases with no gene match: 3. CDR3 sequence (DNA): TGTGCCAGCAGCTTAGGGGACAGGCGCAATTCACCCCTCCACTTT. Encoded protein: CASSLGDRRNSPLHF.

This clonotype was detected only a few times. V and J are TRBV5-1 and TRBJ1-1, with D unclear. V gave up 4 bases and J gave up 0 bases, with 13 bases separating them. The CDR3 consists of 15 residues. CDR1 and CDR2 (germline): SGHRS, YFSETQ. The CDR3 reads CASSPEVIMNTEAFF. The CDR3 DNA follows: TGCGCCAGCAGCCCTGAGGTTATCATGAACACTGAAGCTTTCTTT.

This clonotype appeared many times. This chain uses TRBV7-9 with TRBJ2-5, with TRBD2 matching over 15 bases. Germline CDR1 SEHNR, CDR2 FQNEAQ (reference sequence). This CDR3 spans 16 amino acids. V trimming: 5 bases; J trimming: 4 bases; junction bases outside the gene matches: 5. For the CDR3, the DNA is TGTGCCAGCAGCCTACGGACTAGCGGGGGGGCAGAGACCCAGTACTTC. It specifies CASSLRTSGGAETQYF.

The CDR3 nucleotides are TGTGCCAGCAGACCTTTAGCGGGGGGGCTTGGTGAGCAGTTCTTC. It translates to CASRPLAGGLGEQFF. The J gene is TRBJ2-1, the V gene TRBV6-2 or TRBV6-3, with TRBD2 identical over 11 bases. V gave up 6 bases and J gave up 9 bases; unmatched junction bases: 10. The germline CDR1 and CDR2 sequences are MNHEY and SVGEGT. The CDR3 is 15 residues long.

This clonotype came up a few times. This sequence joins TRBV4-3 and TRBJ1-5, with 7 bases identical to TRBD1. The length of the CDR3 is 14 residues. CDR1 is LGHNA, CDR2 YSLEER, per germline. Trimming cost V 4 bases and J 7 bases; bases outside gene matches: 7. Here the CDR3 reads CASSPQGEGQPQHF. Written as DNA, the CDR3 is TGCGCCAGCAGCCCCCAGGGGGAGGGACAGCCCCAGCATTTT.

The chain couples TRBV20-1 to TRBJ2-7; D is ambiguous. The germline gives CDR1 DFQATT, CDR2 SNEGSKA (reference sequence). CDR3 length: 14 amino acids. Trimming stripped 3 bases from V and 6 bases from J, with 18 bases between. The CDR3 DNA is TGCAGTGCTAGTCCCTCTTCAGTACTATTCGAGCAGTACGTC. Translated: CSASPSSVLFEQYV.

The sample holds a few counts of this clonotype. The CDR3 is CASSPRTSGGEQFF. Written as DNA, the CDR3 is TGTGCCAGCAGTCCCCGGACTAGCGGGGGGGAGCAGTTCTTC. The chain joins TRBV6-5 to TRBJ2-1, with 14 bases identical to TRBD2. J was trimmed by 10 bases and V by 5 bases; bases with no gene match: 4. The CDR3 has 14 amino acids. Germline V gene data show CDR1 as MNHEY and CDR2 as SVGAGI.

V and J are TRBV7-2 and TRBJ2-2; no reliable D call. Germline-derived CDR1 and CDR2 are SGHTA and FQGNSA. V lost 5 bases, J lost 4 bases, and 11 bases lay in between. The length of the CDR3 is 14 residues. CDR3 region: CASSDVLPTGELFF. The CDR3 DNA reads as TGTGCCAGCAGCGACGTCCTACCCACCGGGGAGCTGTTTTTT.

The rearrangement joins TRBV5-1 to TRBJ1-2; 7 bases match TRBD1. CDR1 and CDR2 from the germline V gene are SGHRS and YFSETQ. The CDR3 has 15 residues. Trimming cost V 1 base and J 0 bases; bases outside gene matches: 3. CDR3 in DNA: TGCGCCAGCAGCTTGAAGACAGGGACTAACTATGGCTACACCTTC. Translation gives CASSLKTGTNYGYTF.

The chain employs TRBV6-5 and TRBJ2-3; a possible D gene is TRBD1 (6 bases). This CDR3 has 14 residues. Looked up from germline, CDR1 is MNHEY and CDR2 is SVGAGI. The ends were cut back, 6 bases at V and 2 bases at J, with 12 bases in the middle. The CDR3 here is CASRPGQNTDTQYF. DNA of the CDR3: TGTGCCAGCAGACCCGGACAGAACACAGATACGCAGTATTTT.

Many counts were recorded for this clonotype. The chain uses TRBV7-8 and TRBJ2-5, with 8 bases matching TRBD2. The V gene end was trimmed by 5 bases and the J gene end by 3 bases; junction bases not matched to a gene: 11. The CDR3 spans 16 residues. Germline V gives CDR1 SGHVS, CDR2 FQNEAQ. The CDR3 here is CASSPKRSSGKETQYF. CDR3 in DNA: TGTGCCAGCAGCCCTAAGCGGAGTAGCGGGAAAGAGACCCAGTACTTC.

The CDR3, as DNA: TGCAGCGTCCTGTATCAGGGGGCAGGAGCTGAAAAACTGTTTTTT. Translating gives CSVLYQGAGAEKLFF. V usage is TRBV29-1 and J usage is TRBJ1-4; 8 bases match TRBD1. The J segment lost 7 bases and the V segment lost 6 bases, leaving 13 bases of the junction unmatched. From germline, CDR1 is SQVTM and CDR2 ANQGSEA. CDR3 length equals 15 residues. The full variable domain, its missing parts supplied by reference TRBV29-1 and TRBJ1-4, is SAVISQKPSRDICQRGTSLTIQCQVDSQVTMMFWYRQQPGQSLTLIATANQGSEATYESGFVIDKFPISRPNLTFSTLTVSNMSPEDSSIYLCSVLYQGAGAEKLFFGSGTQLSVL.

V and J are TRBV7-8 and TRBJ2-1; D may correspond to TRBD1 or TRBD2 (5 bases each). CDR1 and CDR2 from the germline V gene are SGHVS and FQNEAQ. The CDR3 has 12 residues. The ends were cut back, 5 bases at V and 14 bases at J, with 16 bases in the middle. The DNA of the CDR3 is TGTGCCAGCAGCCCAAAAGGGACCATAGAGTTCTTC. Its translation: CASSPKGTIEFF.